This T cell receptor beta chain derives from a study of blood T cell repertoires in COVID-19. Study-wide context: Sources were T cells, B-cell-depleted T cells, or PBMCs; the material itself was cDNA or gDNA.

Original handling: Researchers report that nucleated cell counts were estimated from reference gene primer amplification. Clones were sequenced by immunoSEQ multiplex PCR, and TCRdb holds only the in-frame ones, with some missing. V, J and clone size are taken as reported in that table, and D and trimming were inferred from the DNA itself. Of under 200,000 clones listed, 70% to 90% are singletons. This CDR3 region has 15 residues. Unmatched junction bases numbered 9, after V lost 2 bases and J lost 6 bases. Per the germline V gene, CDR1 is SGHRS and CDR2 is YFSETQ. The sequenced material came from peripheral blood. This chain uses TRBV5-1 with TRBJ1-2, with 8 positions matching TRBD1. This receptor was identified in a man aged 55-75 years with active or convalescent COVID-19. The chain's CDR3 is CASSFRSGGDNGYTF. For the CDR3, the DNA is TGCGCCAGCAGCTTTCGATCAGGGGGCGATAATGGCTACACCTTC. The full variable domain, completed using reference TRBV5-1 and TRBJ1-2, is KAGVTQTPRYLIKTRGQQVTLSCSPISGHRSVSWYQQTPGQGLQFLFEYFSETQRNKGNFPGRFSGRQFSNSRSEMNVSTLELGDSALYLCASSFRSGGDNGYTFGSGTRLTVV.